This TCR beta chain was documented in a study of cytomegalovirus exposure and HLA in healthy donors. About the research overall: In a later analysis, the roughly 120 validation repertoires were reported to have used the same platform as the approximately 670 first-cohort repertoires. Study results and limitations: The finding came from a later analysis; first-cohort TCR clusters tended to co-occur in the 95 to 150 validation repertoires. Rarity held for most TCR sequences, but there were some public TCRs that occurred in many donors.

The repertoire was sequenced with immunoSEQ multiplex PCR; TCRdb's copy has only in-frame clones and lacks some. The sample consists of roughly 56,000 clones, more than 85% of them appearing once. CDR3 length equals 14 residues. Trimming stripped 2 bases from V and 6 bases from J, with 11 bases between. The germline V gene encodes CDR1 MNHEY and CDR2 SVGAGI. As to this clone: Its target is unknown.

While the first cohort had 600 to 800 subjects, the donors belonged to the separate validation cohort of 100 to 150 subjects. This clonotype was obtained from a woman aged 25-40 years in good health and CMV-seronegative. This chain uses TRBV6-5 with TRBJ1-5, with a weak D call TRBD1 (6 bases). Sequenced material: PBMCs. The CDR3 loop reads CASSYETGSQPQHF. Here the CDR3 DNA reads TGTGCCAGCAGTTACGAAACAGGGAGTCAGCCCCAGCATTTT.